A single TCR beta chain is shown here with its context. The source of the sample is a study of blood T cell repertoires in COVID-19. Looking at the study overall: T cells, B-cell-depleted T cells, or PBMCs supplied cDNA or gDNA.

CDR1 and CDR2 from the germline V gene are MNHEY and SVGAGI. V lost 0 bases to trimming and J lost 6 bases, with 8 bases between them. This CDR3 contains 13 residues. In the study's own analysis: Reference gene primers were amplified, and this amplification served to estimate nucleated cell counts. Sequencing used immunoSEQ multiplex PCR; TCRdb keeps in-frame clones, though not all of them. V and J calls plus clone size are reproduced from that table; the DNA served to infer D and trimming. The table includes about 260,000 clones, over 80% detected once. Sequencing was performed on peripheral blood. The receptor's source is a woman between 40 and 55 years old with acute or convalescent COVID-19. This chain connects TRBV6-5 to TRBJ1-2; D unclear. CDR3 region: CASSYSSGDGYTF. In DNA form, the CDR3 reads TGTGCCAGCAGTTACTCATCCGGAGATGGCTACACCTTC.